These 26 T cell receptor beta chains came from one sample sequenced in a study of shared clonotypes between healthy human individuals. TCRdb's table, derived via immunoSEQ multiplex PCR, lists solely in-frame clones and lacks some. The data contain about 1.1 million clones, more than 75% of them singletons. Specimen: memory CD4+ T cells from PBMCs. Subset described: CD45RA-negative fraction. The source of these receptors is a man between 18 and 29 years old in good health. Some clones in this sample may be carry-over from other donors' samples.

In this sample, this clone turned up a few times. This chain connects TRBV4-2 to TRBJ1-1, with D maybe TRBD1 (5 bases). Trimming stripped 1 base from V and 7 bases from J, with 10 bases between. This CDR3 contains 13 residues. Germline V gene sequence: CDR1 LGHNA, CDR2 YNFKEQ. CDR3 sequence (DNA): TGTGCCAGCAGCCAAGGGATACAGGTTGAAGCTTTCTTT. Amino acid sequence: CASSQGIQVEAFF.

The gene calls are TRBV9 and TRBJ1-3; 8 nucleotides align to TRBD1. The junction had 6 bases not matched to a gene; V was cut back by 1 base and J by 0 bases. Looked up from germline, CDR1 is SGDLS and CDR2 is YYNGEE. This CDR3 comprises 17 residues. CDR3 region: CASSVYGQGSSGNTIYF. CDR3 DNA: TGTGCCAGCAGCGTATACGGACAGGGATCCTCTGGAAACACCATATATTTT.

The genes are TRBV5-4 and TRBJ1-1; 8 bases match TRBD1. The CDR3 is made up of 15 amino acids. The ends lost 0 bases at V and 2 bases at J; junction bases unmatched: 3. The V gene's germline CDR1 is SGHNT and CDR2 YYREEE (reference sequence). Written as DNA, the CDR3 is TGTGCCAGCAGCTTGGCCGACAGGGGTAACACTGAAGCTTTCTTT. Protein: CASSLADRGNTEAFF.

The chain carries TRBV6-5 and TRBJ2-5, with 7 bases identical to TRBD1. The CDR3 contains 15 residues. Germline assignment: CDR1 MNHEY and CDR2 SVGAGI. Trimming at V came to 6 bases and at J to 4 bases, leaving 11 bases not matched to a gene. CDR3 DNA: TGTGCCAGCAGCCATCGACAGGGAGTGGGAGAGACCCAGTACTTC. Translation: CASSHRQGVGETQYF.

The CDR3 sequence is CASSQDPGQRPTDTQYF. The CDR3 DNA reads as TGCGCCAGCAGCCAAGATCCCGGACAGCGACCCACAGATACGCAGTATTTT. The chain combines TRBV4-1 with TRBJ2-3, with a tentative D call TRBD1 (6 bases). Germline CDR1 reads MGHRA; CDR2 reads YSYEKL. This CDR3 is 17 amino acids long. V shed 0 bases and J shed 2 bases, with 15 bases lying between them.

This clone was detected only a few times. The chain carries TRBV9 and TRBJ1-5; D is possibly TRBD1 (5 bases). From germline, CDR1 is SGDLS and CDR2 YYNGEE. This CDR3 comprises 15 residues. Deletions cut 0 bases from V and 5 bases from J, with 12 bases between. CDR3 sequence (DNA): TGTGCCAGCAGCGTAGAGGGGAGGCCGGATCAGCCCCAGCATTTT. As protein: CASSVEGRPDQPQHF.

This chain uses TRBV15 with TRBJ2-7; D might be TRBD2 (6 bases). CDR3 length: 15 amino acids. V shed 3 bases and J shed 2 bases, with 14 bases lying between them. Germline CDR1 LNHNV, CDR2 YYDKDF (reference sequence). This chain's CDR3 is CATSRGGDLAYEQYF. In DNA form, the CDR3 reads TGTGCCACCAGCAGGGGGGGAGACCTAGCCTACGAGCAGTACTTC.

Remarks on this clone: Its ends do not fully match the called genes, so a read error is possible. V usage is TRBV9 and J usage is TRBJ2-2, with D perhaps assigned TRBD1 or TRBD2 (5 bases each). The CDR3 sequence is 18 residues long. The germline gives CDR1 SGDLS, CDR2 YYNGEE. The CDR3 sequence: CASVDGGLEAGNIGELFF. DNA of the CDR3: TGTGCCAGCGTTGATGGGGGTTTGGAGGCCGGGAACATCGGGGAGCTGTTTTTT.

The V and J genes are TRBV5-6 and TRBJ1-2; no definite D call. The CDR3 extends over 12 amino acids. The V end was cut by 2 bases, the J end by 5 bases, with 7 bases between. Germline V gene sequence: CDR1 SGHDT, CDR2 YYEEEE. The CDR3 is CASSFQSYGYTF. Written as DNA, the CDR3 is TGTGCCAGCAGCTTTCAGAGTTATGGCTACACCTTC.

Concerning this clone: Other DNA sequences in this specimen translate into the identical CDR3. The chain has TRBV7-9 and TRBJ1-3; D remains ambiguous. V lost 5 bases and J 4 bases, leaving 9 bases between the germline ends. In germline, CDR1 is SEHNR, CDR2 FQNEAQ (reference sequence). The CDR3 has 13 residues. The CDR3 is CASSGSSGNTIYF. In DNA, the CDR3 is TGTGCCAGCAGCGGAAGTAGCGGAAACACCATATATTTT.

In DNA form, the CDR3 reads TGTGCCAGCAGCTTGGGCCCTGCGGAAAACTACGAGCAGTACTTC. It yields the protein CASSLGPAENYEQYF. The chain is built from TRBV5-4 and TRBJ2-7; unclear D gene. The CDR3 consists of 15 residues. V was cut by 0 bases and J by 3 bases, with 13 bases left in between. Looked up from germline, CDR1 is SGHNT and CDR2 is YYREEE (reference sequence).

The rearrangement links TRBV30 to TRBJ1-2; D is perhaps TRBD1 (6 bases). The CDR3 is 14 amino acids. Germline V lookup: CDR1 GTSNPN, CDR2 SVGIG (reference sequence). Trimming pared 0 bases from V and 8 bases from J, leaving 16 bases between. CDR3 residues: CAWSVGGAGVGYTF. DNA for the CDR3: TGTGCCTGGAGTGTTGGGGGGGCCGGGGTAGGCTACACCTTC.

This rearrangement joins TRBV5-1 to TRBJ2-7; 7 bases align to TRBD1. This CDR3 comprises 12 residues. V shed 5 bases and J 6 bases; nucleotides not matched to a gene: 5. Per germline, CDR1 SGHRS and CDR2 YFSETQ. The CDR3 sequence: CASRMTGTEQYF. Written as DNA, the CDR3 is TGCGCCAGCAGAATGACAGGGACCGAGCAGTACTTC.

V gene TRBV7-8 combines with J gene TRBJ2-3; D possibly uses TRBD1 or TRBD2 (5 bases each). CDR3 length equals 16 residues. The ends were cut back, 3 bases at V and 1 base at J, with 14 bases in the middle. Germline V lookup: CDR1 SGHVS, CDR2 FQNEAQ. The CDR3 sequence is CASSLRGADRTDTQYF. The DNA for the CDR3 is TGTGCCAGCAGCTTGAGGGGCGCGGATCGCACAGATACGCAGTATTTT.

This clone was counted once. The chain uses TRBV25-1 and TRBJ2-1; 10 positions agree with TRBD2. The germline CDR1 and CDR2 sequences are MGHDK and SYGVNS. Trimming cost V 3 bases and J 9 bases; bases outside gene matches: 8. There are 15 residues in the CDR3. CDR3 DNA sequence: TGTGCCAGCAGTGATGCTAGCGGGAGTGGCAGTGAGCAGTTCTTC. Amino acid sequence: CASSDASGSGSEQFF.

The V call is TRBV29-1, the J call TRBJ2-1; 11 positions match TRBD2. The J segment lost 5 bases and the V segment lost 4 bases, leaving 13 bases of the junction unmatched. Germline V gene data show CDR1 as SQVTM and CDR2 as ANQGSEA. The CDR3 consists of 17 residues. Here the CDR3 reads CSVVWLAGGGAHNEQFF. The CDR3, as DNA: TGCAGCGTTGTATGGCTAGCGGGAGGAGGGGCCCACAATGAGCAGTTCTTC.

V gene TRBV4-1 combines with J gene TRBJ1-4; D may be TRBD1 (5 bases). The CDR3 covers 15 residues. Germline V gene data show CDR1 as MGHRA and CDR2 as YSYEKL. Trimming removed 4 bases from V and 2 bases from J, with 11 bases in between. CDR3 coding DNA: TGCGCCAGCAGCCCCCCAGGGAGGACTAATGAAAAACTGTTTTTT. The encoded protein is CASSPPGRTNEKLFF.

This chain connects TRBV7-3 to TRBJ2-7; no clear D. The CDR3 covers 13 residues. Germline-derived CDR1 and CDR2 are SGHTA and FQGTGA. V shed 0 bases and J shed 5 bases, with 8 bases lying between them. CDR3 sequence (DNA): TGTGCCAGCAGCTTAACGCGACACGACGAGCAGTACTTC. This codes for CASSLTRHDEQYF. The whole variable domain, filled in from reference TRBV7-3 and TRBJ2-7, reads GAGVSQTPSNKVTEKGKYVELRCDPISGHTALYWYRQSLGQGPEFLIYFQGTGAADDSGLPNDRFFAVRPEGSVSTLKIQRTERGDSAVYLCASSLTRHDEQYFGPGTRLTVT.

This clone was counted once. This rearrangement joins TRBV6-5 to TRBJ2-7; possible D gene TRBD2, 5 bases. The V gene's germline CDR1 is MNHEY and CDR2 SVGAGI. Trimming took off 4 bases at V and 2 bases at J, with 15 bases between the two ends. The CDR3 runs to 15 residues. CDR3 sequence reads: CASSFQRTPPYEQYF. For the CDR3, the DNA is TGTGCCAGCAGTTTTCAGCGGACCCCCCCCTACGAGCAGTACTTC.

The DNA of the CDR3 is TGTGCCAGCAGCTTAGGACAGATATCCCACTATGGCTACACCTTC. This gives the protein CASSLGQISHYGYTF. The V gene is TRBV7-8, the J gene TRBJ1-2; D might be TRBD1 (5 bases). The CDR3 is made up of 15 amino acids. The V gene's germline CDR1 is SGHVS and CDR2 FQNEAQ. V lost 1 base and J 3 bases, leaving 12 bases between the germline ends. The full variable domain, its missing parts supplied by reference TRBV7-8 and TRBJ1-2, is GAGVSQSPRYKVAKRGQDVALRCDPISGHVSLFWYQQALGQGPEFLTYFQNEAQLDKSGLPSDRFFAERPEGSVSTLKIQRTQQEDSAVYLCASSLGQISHYGYTFGSGTRLTVV.

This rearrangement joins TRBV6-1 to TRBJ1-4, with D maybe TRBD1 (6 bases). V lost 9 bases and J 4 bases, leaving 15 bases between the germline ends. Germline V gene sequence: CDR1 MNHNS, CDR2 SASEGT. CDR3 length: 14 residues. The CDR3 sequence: CASQPRGGNEKLFF. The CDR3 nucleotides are TGTGCCAGTCAACCAAGGGGGGGTAATGAAAAACTGTTTTTT.

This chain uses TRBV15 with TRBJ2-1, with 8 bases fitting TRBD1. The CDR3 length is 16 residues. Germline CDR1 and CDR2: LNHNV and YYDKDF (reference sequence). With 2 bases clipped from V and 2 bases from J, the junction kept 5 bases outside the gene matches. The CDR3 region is CATSRSQDRAYNEQFF. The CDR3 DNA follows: TGTGCCACCAGCAGATCCCAGGACAGGGCCTACAATGAGCAGTTCTTC.

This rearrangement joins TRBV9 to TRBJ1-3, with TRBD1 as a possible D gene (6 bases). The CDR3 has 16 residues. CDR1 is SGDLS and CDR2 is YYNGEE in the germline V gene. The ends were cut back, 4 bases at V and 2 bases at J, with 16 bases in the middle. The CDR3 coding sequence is TGTGCCAGCAGCCCGCGAACAGGGTCCACTGGAAACACCATATATTTT. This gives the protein CASSPRTGSTGNTIYF. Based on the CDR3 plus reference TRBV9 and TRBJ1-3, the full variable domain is DSGVTQTPKHLITATGQRVTLRCSPRSGDLSVYWYQQSLDQGLQFLIQYYNGEERAKGNILERFSAQQFPDLHSELNLSSLELGDSALYFCASSPRTGSTGNTIYFGEGSWLTVV.

The CDR3 DNA sequence: TGCGCCAGCAGCTTGGCAGCGGGAGGAGGTACCGGGGAGCTGTTTTTT. As protein: CASSLAAGGGTGELFF. The rearrangement uses TRBV5-1 and TRBJ2-2; 9 bases line up with TRBD2. With 0 bases clipped from V and 5 bases from J, the junction kept 5 bases outside the gene matches. CDR3 size: 16 residues. Germline CDR1 reads SGHRS; CDR2 reads YFSETQ.

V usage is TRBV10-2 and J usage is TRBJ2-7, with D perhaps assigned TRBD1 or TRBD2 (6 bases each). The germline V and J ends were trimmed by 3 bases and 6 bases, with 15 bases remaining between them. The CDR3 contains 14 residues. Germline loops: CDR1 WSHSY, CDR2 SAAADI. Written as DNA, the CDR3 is TGCGCCAGCAGTGACTCGGGGGCGCTCCCCGAGCAGTACTTC. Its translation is CASSDSGALPEQYF.

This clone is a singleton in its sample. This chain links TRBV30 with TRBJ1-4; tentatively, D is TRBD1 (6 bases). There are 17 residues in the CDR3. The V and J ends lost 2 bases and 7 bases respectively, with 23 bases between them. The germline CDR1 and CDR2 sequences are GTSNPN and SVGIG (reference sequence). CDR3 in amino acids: CAWSTSGAGGIGEKLFF. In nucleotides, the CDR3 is TGTGCCTGGAGTACTTCGGGGGCCGGTGGAATCGGTGAAAAACTGTTTTTT. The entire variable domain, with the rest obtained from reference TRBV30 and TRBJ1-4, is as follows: SQTIHQWPATLVQPVGSPLSLECTVEGTSNPNLYWYRQAAGRGLQLLFYSVGIGQISSEVPQNLSASRPQDRQFILSSKKLLLSDSGFYLCAWSTSGAGGIGEKLFFGSGTQLSVL.